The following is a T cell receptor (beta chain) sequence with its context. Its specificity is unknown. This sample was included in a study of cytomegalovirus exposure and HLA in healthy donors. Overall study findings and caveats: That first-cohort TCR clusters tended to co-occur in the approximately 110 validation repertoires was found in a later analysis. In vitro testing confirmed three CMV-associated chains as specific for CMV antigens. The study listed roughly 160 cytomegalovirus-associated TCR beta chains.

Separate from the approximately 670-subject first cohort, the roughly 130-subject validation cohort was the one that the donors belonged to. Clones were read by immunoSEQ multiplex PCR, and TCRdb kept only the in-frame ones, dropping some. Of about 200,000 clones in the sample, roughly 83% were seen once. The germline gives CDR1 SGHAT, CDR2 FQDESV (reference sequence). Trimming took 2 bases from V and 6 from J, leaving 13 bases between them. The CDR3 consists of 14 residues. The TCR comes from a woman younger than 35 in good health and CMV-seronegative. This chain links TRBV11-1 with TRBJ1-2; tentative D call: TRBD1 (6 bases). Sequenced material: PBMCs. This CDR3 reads CASSLRTEIDGYTF. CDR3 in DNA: TGTGCCAGCAGCTTACGGACAGAAATAGATGGCTACACCTTC.